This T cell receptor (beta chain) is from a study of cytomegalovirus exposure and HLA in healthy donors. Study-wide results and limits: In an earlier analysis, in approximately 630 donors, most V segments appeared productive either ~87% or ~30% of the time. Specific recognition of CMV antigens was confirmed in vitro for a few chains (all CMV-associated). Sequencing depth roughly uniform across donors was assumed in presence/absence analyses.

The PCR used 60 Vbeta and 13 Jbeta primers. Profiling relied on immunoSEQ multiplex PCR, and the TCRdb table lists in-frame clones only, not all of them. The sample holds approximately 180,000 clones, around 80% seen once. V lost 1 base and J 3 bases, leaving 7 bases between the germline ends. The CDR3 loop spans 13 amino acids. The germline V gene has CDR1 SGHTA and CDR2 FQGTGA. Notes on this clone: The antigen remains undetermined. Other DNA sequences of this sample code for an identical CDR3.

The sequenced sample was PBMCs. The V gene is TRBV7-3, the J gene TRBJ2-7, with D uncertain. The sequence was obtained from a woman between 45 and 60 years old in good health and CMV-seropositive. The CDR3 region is CASSLNPGYEQYF. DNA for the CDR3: TGTGCCAGCAGCTTAAATCCGGGCTACGAGCAGTACTTC.